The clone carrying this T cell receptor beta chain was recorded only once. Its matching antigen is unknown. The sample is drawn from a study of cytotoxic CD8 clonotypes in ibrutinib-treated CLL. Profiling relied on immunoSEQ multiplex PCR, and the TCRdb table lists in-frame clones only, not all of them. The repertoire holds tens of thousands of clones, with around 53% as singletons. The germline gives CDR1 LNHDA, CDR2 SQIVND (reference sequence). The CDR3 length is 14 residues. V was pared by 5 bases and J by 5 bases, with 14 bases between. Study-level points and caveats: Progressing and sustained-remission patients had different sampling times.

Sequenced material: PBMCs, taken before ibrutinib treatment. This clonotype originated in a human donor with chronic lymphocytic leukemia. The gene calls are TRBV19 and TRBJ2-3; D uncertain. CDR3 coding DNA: TGTGCCAGTAGTCTCGACCCCCGTTTAGATACGCAGTATTTT. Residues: CASSLDPRLDTQYF.